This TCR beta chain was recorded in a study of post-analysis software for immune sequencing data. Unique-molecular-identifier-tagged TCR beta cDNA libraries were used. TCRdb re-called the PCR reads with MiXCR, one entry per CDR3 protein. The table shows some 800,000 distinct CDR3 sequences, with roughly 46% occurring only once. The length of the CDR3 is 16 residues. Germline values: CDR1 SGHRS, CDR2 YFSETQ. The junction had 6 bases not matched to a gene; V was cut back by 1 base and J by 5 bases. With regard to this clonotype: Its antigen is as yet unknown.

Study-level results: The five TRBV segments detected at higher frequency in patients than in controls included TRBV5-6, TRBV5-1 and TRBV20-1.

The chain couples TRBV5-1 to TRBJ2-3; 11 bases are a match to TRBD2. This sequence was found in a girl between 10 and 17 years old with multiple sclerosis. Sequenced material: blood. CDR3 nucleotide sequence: TGCGCCAGCAGCTTGCCCGGGACTAGCGGAAAAGATACGCAGTATTTT. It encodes CASSLPGTSGKDTQYF.